This T cell receptor beta chain is from a study of early T cells in non-severe SARS-CoV-2 infection (dated by TCRdb to about 2021). Describing the broader study: TCR sequencing used bulk RNA from unsorted whole blood, so alpha and beta chains could not be paired. Results and caveats for the whole study, not just this receptor: VDJdb matching was skewed toward anti-spike CD8 responses and likely underestimated virus-specific expansions by missing private and CD4 specificities.

Turning to this clonotype: The specificity of this receptor is unknown. Per-base quality was not reported, and no clone a single base away is much larger than it.

The study was a case-control design nested within a healthcare worker cohort in London, UK, with weekly nasopharyngeal swab PCR tests and blood sampling. Healthcare workers were recruited between 23 and 31 March 2020, during the week of the UK lockdown, and were followed weekly for up to roughly 15 weeks. The CDR3 contains 14 residues, cysteine and phenylalanine counted. Only CDR3 DNA is held: 42 bases, read in frame from base 1. From the germline V gene, CDR1 is MDHEN and CDR2 is SYDVKM. Trimming costs V 6 bases and J 3 bases, and their ends lie 15 bases apart. The library was produced with 5' RACE. Instrument used: NextSeq 500. Unique molecular identifiers were attached to individual cDNA molecules in the TCR library protocol so that sequencing error and PCR bias could be corrected. Both TCR alpha and beta chains were sequenced, and tight co-correlation was observed between alpha and beta sequence abundances in each sample. From the authors' description of their analysis: V gene, J gene and CDR3 annotation of TCR sequences was performed with Decombinator V4. TCRs were defined as expanded if a significant change between any two time points was detected under a Poisson model with p below 0.0001. TCR abundances were normalised to the total number of TCRs sequenced in each sample and reported as counts per million. TRAV1-2 paired with TRAJ12, TRAJ20 or TRAJ33 defined MAIT TCRs, while TRAV10 paired with TRAJ18 defined iNKT TCRs. VDJdb, accessed 1 November 2021, was searched for CMV, EBV and SARS-CoV-2 annotated TCRs, excluding TCRs annotated for multiple antigens. Clones were called with MiXCR by TCRdb after fastp trimmed the public reads at Q25, and only in-frame beta chains were retained. CDR3 protein sequences are deduplicated, and each keeps its most common genes and DNA. For this entry, the V and J calls and clone size follow TCRdb and not the study's own pipeline. The table for this sample lists about 48,000 distinct CDR3 sequences; roughly 9.8% of them were counted only once. The ten largest clones capture roughly 8.3% of the sample.

The chain is made from TRBV28 and TRBJ2-7, with TRBD1 as a weak D call on 7 bases. The TCR sequence derives from an adult who was a healthcare worker with PCR-confirmed SARS-CoV-2 infection or an uninfected control (not recorded which). Sequencing input: whole blood. The CDR3: CASSSGGRGYEQYF. The DNA sequence follows: TGTGCCAGCAGCTCAGGGGGGAGAGGCTACGAGCAGTACTTC.